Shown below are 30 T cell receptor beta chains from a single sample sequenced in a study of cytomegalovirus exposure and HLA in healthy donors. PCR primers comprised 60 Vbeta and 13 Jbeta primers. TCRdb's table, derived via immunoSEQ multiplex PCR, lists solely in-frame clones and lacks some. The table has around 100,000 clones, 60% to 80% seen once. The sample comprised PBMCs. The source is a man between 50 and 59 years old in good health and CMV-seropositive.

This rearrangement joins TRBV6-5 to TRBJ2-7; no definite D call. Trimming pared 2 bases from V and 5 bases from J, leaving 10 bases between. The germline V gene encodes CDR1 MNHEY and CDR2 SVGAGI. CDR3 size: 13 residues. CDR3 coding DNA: TGTGCCAGCAGTTACGCGTCATCCCACGAGCAGTACTTC. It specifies CASSYASSHEQYF.

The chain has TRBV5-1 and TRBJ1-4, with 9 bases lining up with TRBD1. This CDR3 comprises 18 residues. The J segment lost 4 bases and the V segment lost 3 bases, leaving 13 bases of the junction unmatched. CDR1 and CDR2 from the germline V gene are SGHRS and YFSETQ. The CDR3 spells CASSSGGQGRPGNEKLFF. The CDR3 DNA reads TGCGCCAGCAGCTCTGGAGGACAGGGGAGGCCTGGTAATGAAAAACTGTTTTTT.

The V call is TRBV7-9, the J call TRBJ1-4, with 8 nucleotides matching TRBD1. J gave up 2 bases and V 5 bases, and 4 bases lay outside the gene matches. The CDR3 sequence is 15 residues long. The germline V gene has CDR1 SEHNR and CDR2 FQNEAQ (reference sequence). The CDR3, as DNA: TGTGCCAGCAGCATGAACAGGGGGACTAATGAAAAACTGTTTTTT. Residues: CASSMNRGTNEKLFF.

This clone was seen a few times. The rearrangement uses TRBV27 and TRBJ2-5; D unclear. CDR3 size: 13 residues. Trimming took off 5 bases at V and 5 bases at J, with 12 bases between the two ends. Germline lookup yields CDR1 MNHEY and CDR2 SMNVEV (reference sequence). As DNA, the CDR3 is TGTGCCAGCAGTCCCCGGTTCCGGGAGACCCAGTACTTC. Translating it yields CASSPRFRETQYF.

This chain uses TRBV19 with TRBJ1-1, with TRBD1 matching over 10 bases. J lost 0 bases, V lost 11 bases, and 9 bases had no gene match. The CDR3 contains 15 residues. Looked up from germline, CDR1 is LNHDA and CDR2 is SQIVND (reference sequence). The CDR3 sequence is CAVRDRGTMNTEAFF. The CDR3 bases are TGTGCCGTTCGGGACAGGGGCACCATGAACACTGAAGCTTTCTTT.

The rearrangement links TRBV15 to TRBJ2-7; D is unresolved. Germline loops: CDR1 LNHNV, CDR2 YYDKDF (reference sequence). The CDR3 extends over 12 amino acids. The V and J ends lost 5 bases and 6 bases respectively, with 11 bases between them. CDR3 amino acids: CATSSTGVEQYF. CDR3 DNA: TGTGCCACCAGCTCGACGGGTGTCGAGCAGTACTTC.

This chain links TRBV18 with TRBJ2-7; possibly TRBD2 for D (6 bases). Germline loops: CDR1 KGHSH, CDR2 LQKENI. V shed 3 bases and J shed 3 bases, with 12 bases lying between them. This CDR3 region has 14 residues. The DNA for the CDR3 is TGTGCCAGCTCACCGCCCGCCGGGGGCTACGAGCAGTACTTC. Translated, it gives CASSPPAGGYEQYF.

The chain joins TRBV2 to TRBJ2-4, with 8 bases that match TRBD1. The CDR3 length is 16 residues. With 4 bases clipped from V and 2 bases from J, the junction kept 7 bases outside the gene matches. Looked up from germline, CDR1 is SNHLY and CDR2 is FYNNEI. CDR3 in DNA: TGTGCCAGCAGTGTCAGGGGGCTGGAGACCAAAAACATTCAGTACTTC. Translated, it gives CASSVRGLETKNIQYF. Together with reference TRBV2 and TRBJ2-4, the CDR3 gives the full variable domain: EPEVTQTPSHQVTQMGQEVILRCVPISNHLYFYWYRQILGQKVEFLVSFYNNEISEKSEIFDDQFSVERPDGSNFTLKIRSTKLEDSAMYFCASSVRGLETKNIQYFGAGTRLSVL.

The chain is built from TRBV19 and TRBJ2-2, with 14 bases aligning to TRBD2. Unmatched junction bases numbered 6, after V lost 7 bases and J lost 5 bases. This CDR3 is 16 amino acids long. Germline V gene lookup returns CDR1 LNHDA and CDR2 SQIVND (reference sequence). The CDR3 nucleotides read TGTGCCAGTAAACCGGGACTAGCGGGAGATACCGGGGAGCTGTTTTTT. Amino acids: CASKPGLAGDTGELFF.

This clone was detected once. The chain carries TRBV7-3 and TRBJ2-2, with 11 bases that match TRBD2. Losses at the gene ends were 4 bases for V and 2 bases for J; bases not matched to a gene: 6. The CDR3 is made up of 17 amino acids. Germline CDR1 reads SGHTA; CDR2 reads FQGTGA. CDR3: CASSSYGTSGNTGELFF. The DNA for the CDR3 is TGTGCCAGCAGCTCTTATGGGACTAGCGGCAACACCGGGGAGCTGTTTTTT.

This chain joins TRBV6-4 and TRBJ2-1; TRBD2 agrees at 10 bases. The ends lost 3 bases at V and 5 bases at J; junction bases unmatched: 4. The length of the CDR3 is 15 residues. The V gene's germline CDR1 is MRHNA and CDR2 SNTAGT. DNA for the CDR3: TGTGCCAGCAGTGAGTCTAGCGGGGGAAACAATGAGCAGTTCTTC. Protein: CASSESSGGNNEQFF.

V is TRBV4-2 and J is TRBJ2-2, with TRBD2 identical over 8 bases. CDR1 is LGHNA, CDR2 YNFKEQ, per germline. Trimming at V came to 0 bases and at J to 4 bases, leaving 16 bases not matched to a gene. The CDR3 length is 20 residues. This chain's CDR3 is CASSQEGGGRGVGVTGELFF. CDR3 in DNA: TGTGCCAGCAGCCAAGAAGGGGGTGGGCGGGGGGTCGGTGTCACCGGGGAGCTGTTTTTT.

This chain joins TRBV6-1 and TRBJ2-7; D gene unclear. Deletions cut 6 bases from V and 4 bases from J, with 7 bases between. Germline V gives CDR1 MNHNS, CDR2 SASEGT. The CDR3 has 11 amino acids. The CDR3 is CASSATYEQYF. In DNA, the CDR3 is TGTGCCAGCAGCGCCACATACGAGCAGTACTTC.

The CDR3 protein is CASRIGTRDNSPLHF. Here the CDR3 DNA reads TGTGCCAGCCGAATCGGGACAAGAGATAATTCACCCCTCCACTTT. The chain recombines TRBV28 with TRBJ1-6, with a tentative D call TRBD1 (6 bases). V dropped 8 bases and J dropped 5 bases, with 16 bases sitting between them. Germline CDR1 and CDR2: MDHEN and SYDVKM. This CDR3 has 15 amino acids.

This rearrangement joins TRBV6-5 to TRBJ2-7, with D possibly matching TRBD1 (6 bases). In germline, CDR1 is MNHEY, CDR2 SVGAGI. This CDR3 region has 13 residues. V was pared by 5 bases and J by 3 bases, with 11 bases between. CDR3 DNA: TGTGCCAGCAGTCGACGGGACAACTACGAGCAGTACTTC. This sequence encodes CASSRRDNYEQYF.

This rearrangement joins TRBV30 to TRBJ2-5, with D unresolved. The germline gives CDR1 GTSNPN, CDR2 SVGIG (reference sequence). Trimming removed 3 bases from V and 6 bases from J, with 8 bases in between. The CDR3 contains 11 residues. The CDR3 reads CAWRQSQTQYF. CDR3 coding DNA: TGTGCCTGGAGACAGAGTCAGACCCAGTACTTC. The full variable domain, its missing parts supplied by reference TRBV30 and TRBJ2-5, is SQTIHQWPATLVQPVGSPLSLECTVEGTSNPNLYWYRQAAGRGLQLLFYSVGIGQISSEVPQNLSASRPQDRQFILSSKKLLLSDSGFYLCAWRQSQTQYFGPGTRLLVL.

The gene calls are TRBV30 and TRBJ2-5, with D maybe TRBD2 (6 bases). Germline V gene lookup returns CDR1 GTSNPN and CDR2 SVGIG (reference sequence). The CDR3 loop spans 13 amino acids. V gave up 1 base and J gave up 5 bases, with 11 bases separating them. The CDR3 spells CAWSAGGRETQYF. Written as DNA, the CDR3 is TGTGCCTGGAGTGCAGGAGGGCGGGAGACCCAGTACTTC.

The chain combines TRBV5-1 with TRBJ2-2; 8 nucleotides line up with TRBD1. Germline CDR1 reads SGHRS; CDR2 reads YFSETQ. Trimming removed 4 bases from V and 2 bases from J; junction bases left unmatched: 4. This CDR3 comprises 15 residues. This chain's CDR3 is CASSAGQANTGELFF. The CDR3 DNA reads TGCGCCAGCAGCGCGGGACAGGCAAACACCGGGGAGCTGTTTTTT.

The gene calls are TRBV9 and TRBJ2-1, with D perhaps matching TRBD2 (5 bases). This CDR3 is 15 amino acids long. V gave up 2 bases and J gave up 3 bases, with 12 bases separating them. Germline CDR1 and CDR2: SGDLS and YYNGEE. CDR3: CASSVLSGNYNEQFF. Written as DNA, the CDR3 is TGTGCCAGCAGCGTTCTCAGCGGTAACTACAATGAGCAGTTCTTC.

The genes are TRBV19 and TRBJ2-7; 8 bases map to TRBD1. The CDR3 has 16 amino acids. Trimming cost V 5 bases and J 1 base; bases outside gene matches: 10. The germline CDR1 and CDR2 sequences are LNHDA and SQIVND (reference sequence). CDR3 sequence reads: CASSPQTGTGSYEQYF. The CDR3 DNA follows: TGTGCCAGTAGTCCACAAACCGGGACAGGTTCCTACGAGCAGTACTTC.

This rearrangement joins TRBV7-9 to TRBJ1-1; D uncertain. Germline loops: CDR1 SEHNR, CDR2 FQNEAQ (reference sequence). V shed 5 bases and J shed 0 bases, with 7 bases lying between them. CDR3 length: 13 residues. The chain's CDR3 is CASSPQMNTEAFF. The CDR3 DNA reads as TGTGCCAGCAGCCCCCAGATGAACACTGAAGCTTTCTTT.

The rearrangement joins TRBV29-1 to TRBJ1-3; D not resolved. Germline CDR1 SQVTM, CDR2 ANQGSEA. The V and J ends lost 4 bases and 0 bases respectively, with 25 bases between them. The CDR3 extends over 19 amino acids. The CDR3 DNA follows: TGCAGCGTTGCTGGCCTATGGCGTTTCCTGGGCCTCTCTGGAAACACCATATATTTT. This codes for CSVAGLWRFLGLSGNTIYF.

CDR3 in amino acids: CASSLAGLAGPNEQFF. In DNA form, the CDR3 reads TGTGCCAGCAGCTTAGCGGGACTAGCGGGACCCAATGAGCAGTTCTTC. V is TRBV7-6 and J is TRBJ2-1; 13 bases map to TRBD2. CDR1 and CDR2 from the germline V gene are SGHVS and FNYEAQ. The trim removed 0 bases at V and 6 bases at J, leaving 2 bases unmatched. This CDR3 is built from 16 residues.

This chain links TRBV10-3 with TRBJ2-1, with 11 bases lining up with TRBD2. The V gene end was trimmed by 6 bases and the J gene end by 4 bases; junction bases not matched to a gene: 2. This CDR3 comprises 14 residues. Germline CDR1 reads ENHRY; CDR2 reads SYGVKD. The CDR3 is CAISGTSGYNEQFF. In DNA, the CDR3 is TGTGCCATCAGCGGGACTAGCGGTTACAATGAGCAGTTCTTC.

This chain's CDR3 is CSVERGGNTEAFF. In nucleotides, the CDR3 is TGCAGCGTTGAAAGGGGAGGTAACACTGAAGCTTTCTTT. The chain joins TRBV29-1 to TRBJ1-1, with a weak D call TRBD1 (5 bases). This CDR3 region has 13 residues. Trimming left V 2 bases short and J 2 bases short, with 9 bases between. The germline V gene encodes CDR1 SQVTM and CDR2 ANQGSEA.

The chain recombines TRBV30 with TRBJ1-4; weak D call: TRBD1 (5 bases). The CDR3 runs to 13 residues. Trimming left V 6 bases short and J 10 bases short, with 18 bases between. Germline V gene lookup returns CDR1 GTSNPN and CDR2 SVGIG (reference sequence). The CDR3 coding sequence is TGTGCCTGTAAACTTGGGGGGTTCGGAAAACTGTTTTTT. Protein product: CACKLGGFGKLFF.

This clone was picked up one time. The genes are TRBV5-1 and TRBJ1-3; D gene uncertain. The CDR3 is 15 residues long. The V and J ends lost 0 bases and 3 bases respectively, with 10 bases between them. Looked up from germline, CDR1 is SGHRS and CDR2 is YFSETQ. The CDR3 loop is CASSLGGSGGNTIYF. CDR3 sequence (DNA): TGCGCCAGCAGCTTGGGCGGGAGCGGTGGAAACACCATATATTTT.

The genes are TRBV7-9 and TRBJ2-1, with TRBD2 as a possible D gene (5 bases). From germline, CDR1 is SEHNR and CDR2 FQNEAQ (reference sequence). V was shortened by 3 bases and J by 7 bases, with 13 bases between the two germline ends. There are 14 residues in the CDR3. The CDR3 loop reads CASSLAGWGNEQFF. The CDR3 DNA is TGTGCCAGCAGCTTGGCGGGTTGGGGTAATGAGCAGTTCTTC. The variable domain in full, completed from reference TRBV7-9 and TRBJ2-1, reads DTGVSQNPRHKITKRGQNVTFRCDPISEHNRLYWYRQTLGQGPEFLTYFQNEAQLEKSRLLSDRFSAERPKGSFSTLEIQRTEQGDSAMYLCASSLAGWGNEQFFGPGTRLTVL.

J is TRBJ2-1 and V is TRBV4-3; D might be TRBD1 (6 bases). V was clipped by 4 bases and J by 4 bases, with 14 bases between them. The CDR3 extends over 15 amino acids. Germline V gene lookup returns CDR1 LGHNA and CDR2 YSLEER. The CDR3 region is CASSPQGTPYNEQFF. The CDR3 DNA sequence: TGCGCCAGCAGCCCTCAGGGGACCCCTTACAATGAGCAGTTCTTC.

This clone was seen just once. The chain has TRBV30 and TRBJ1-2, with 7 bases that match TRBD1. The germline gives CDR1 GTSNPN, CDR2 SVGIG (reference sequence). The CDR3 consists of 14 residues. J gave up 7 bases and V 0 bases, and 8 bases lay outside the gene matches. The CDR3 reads CAWSVERTGGGYTF. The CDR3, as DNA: TGTGCCTGGAGTGTAGAACGGACAGGTGGTGGCTACACCTTC.